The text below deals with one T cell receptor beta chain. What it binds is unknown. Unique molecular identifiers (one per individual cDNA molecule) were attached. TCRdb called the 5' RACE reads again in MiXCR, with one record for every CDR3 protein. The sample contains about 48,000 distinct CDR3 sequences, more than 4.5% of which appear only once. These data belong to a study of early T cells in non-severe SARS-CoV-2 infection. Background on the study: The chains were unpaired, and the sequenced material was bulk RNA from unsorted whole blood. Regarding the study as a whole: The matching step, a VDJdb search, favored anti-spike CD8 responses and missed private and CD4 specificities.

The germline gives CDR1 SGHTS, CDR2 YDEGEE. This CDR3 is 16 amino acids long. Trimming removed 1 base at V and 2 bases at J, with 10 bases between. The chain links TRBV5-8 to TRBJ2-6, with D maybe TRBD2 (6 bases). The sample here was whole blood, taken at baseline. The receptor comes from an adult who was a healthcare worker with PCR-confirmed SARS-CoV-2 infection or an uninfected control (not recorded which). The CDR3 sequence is CASSLWRGAGANVLTF. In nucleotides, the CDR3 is TGTGCCAGCAGCTTGTGGCGGGGAGCTGGGGCCAACGTCCTGACTTTC.